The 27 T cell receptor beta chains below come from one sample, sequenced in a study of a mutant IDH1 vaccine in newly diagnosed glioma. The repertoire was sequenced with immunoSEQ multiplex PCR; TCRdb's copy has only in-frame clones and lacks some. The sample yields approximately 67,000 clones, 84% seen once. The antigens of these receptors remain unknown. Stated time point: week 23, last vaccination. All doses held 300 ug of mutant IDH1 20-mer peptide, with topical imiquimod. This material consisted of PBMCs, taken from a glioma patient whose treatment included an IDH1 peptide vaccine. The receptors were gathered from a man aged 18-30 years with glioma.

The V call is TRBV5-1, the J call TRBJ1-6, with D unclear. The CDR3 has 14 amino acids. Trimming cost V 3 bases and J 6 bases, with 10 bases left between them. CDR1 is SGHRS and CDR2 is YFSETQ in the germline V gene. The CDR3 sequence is CASSSTESNSPLHF. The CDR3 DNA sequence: TGCGCCAGCAGCTCCACAGAAAGTAATTCACCCCTCCACTTT.

CDR3 loop: CASSQDSLNSGNTIYF. The CDR3 DNA follows: TGCGCCAGCAGCCAAGATTCGCTGAACTCTGGAAACACCATATATTTT. The rearrangement joins TRBV4-3 to TRBJ1-3, with D hard to call. Between the trimmed V and J ends, which lost 0 bases and 0 bases, there was a span of 9 bases. The germline gives CDR1 LGHNA, CDR2 YSLEER. CDR3 length equals 16 residues.

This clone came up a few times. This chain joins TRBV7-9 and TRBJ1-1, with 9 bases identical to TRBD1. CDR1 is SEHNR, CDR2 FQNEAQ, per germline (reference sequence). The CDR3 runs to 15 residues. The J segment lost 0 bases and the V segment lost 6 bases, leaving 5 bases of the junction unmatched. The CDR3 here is CASSSQGALNTEAFF. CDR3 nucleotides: TGTGCCAGCAGTTCACAGGGGGCTCTGAACACTGAAGCTTTCTTT.

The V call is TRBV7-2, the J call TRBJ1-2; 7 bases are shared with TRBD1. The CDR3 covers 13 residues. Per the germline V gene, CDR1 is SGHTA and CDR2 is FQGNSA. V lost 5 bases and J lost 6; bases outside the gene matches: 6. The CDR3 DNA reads TGTGCCAGCAGCCTACAGGGGCCAGATGGCTACACCTTC. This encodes CASSLQGPDGYTF.

The CDR3 nucleotides read TGTGCCATCAGTGAAGCGGGGGGAAACTACGAGCAGTACTTC. Translated: CAISEAGGNYEQYF. This sequence joins TRBV10-3 and TRBJ2-7; 9 positions agree with TRBD2. Germline V gives CDR1 ENHRY, CDR2 SYGVKD. V lost 3 bases, J lost 3 bases, and 3 bases stayed unmatched. This CDR3 contains 14 residues.

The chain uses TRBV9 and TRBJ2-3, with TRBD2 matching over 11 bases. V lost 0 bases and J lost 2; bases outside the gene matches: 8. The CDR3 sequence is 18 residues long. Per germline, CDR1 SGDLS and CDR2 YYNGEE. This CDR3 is CASSVGRLAGINTDTQYF. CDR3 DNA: TGTGCCAGCAGCGTAGGAAGACTAGCGGGAATCAACACAGATACGCAGTATTTT.

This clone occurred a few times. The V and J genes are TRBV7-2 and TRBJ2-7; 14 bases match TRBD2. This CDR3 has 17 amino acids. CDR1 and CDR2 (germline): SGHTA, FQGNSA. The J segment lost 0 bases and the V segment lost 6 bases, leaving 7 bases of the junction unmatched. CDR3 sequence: CASSYRLAGGISYEQYF. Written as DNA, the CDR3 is TGTGCCAGCAGTTATCGACTAGCGGGAGGGATCTCCTACGAGCAGTACTTC.

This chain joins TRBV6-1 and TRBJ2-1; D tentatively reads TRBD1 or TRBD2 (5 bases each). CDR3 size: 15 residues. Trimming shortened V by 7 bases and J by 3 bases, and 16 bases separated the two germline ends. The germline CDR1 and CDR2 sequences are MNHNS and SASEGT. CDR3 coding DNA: TGTGCCAGCACCTTGGACACGAGGGGCTACAATGAGCAGTTCTTC. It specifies CASTLDTRGYNEQFF.

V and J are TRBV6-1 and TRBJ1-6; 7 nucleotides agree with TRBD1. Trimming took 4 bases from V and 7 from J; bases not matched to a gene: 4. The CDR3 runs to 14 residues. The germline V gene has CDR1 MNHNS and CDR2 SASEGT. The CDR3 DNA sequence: TGTGCCAGCAGTGCGGGACAGCCAAATTCACCCCTCCACTTT. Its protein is CASSAGQPNSPLHF.

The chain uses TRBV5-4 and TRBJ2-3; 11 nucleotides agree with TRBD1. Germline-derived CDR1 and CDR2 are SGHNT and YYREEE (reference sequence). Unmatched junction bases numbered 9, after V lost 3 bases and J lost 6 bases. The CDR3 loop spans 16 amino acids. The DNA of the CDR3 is TGTGCCAGCAGCTCCTACGGGACAGGGGGGGTCGATACGCAGTATTTT. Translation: CASSSYGTGGVDTQYF.

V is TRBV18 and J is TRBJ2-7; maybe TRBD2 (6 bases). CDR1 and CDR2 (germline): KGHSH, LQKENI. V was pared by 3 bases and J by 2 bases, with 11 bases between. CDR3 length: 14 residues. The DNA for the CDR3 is TGTGCCAGCTCACCCACCGGGGGTCCCTACGAGCAGTACTTC. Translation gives CASSPTGGPYEQYF. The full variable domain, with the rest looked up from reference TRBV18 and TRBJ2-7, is NAGVMQNPRHLVRRRGQEARLRCSPMKGHSHVYWYRQLPEEGLKFMVYLQKENIIDESGMPKERFSAEFPKEGPSILRIQQVVRGDSAAYFCASSPTGGPYEQYFGPGTRLTVT.

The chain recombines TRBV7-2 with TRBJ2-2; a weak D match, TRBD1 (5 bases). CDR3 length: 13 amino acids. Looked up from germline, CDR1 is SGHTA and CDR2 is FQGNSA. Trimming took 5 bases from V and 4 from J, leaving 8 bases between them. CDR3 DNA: TGTGCCAGCAGCGTGACAGTCACCGGGGAGCTGTTTTTT. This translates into CASSVTVTGELFF.

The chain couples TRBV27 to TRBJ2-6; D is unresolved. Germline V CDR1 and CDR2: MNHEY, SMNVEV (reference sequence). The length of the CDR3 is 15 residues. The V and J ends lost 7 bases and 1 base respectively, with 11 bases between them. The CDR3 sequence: CASTTAFSGANVLTF. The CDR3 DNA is TGTGCCAGCACCACAGCTTTTTCTGGGGCCAACGTCCTGACTTTC.

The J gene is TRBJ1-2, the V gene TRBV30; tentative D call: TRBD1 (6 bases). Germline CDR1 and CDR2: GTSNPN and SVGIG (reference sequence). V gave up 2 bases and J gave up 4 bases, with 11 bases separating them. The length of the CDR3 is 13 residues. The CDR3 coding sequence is TGTGCCTGGAGTCTACAGGGACCCTATGGCTACACCTTC. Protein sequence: CAWSLQGPYGYTF. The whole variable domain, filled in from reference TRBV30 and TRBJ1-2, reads SQTIHQWPATLVQPVGSPLSLECTVEGTSNPNLYWYRQAAGRGLQLLFYSVGIGQISSEVPQNLSASRPQDRQFILSSKKLLLSDSGFYLCAWSLQGPYGYTFGSGTRLTVV.

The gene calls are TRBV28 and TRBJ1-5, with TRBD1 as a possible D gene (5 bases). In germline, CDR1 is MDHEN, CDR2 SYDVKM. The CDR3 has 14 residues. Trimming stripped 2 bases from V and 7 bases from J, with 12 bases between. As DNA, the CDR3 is TGTGCCAGCAGTTTAATGCAGGGCAGGCAGCCCCAGCATTTT. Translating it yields CASSLMQGRQPQHF.

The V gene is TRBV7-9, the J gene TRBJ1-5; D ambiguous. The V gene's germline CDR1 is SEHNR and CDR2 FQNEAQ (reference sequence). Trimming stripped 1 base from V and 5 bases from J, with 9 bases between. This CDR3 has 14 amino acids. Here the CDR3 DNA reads TGTGCCAGCAGCTTAGTGGGGTCTGATCAGCCCCAGCATTTT. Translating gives CASSLVGSDQPQHF.

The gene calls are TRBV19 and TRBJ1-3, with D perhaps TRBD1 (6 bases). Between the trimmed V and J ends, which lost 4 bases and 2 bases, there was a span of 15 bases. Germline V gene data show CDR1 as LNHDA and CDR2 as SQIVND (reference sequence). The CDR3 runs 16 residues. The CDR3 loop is CASSTTGGGPGNTIYF. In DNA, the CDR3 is TGTGCCAGTAGTACGACCGGCGGGGGGCCTGGAAACACCATATATTTT.

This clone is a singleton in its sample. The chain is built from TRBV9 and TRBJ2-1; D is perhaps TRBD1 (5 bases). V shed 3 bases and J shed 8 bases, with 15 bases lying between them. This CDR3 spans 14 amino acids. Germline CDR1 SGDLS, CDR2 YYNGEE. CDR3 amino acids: CASSAGIYNDEQFF. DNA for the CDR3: TGTGCCAGCAGCGCAGGGATCTATAATGATGAGCAGTTCTTC.

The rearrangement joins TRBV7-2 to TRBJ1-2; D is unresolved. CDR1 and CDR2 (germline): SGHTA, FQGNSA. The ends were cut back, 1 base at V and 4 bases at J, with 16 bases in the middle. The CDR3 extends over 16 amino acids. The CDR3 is CASSLGGAALTYGYTF. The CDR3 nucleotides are TGTGCCAGCAGCTTAGGGGGTGCCGCCCTTACCTATGGCTACACCTTC.

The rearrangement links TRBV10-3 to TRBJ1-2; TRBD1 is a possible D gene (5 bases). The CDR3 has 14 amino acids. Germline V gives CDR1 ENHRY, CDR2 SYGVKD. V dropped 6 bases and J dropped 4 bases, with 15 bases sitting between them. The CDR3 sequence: CAIRDLGEGYGYTF. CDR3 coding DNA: TGTGCCATCAGAGACTTGGGGGAAGGCTATGGCTACACCTTC.

The DNA of the CDR3 is TGTGCCAGCAGCTTGGGAAGAGAGACCCAGTACTTC. Amino acid sequence: CASSLGRETQYF. The chain carries TRBV5-8 and TRBJ2-5; D not certain. This CDR3 has 12 residues. V was cut by 0 bases and J by 4 bases, with 4 bases left in between. In germline, CDR1 is SGHTS, CDR2 YDEGEE.

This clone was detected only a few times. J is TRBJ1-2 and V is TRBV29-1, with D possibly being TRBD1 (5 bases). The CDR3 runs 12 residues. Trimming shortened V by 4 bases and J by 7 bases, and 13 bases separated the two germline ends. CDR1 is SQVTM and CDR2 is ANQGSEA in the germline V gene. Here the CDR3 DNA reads TGCAGCGTTGCCGGGAGACAGTCTGGCTACACCTTC. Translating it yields CSVAGRQSGYTF. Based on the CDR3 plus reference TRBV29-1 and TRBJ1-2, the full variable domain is SAVISQKPSRDICQRGTSLTIQCQVDSQVTMMFWYRQQPGQSLTLIATANQGSEATYESGFVIDKFPISRPNLTFSTLTVSNMSPEDSSIYLCSVAGRQSGYTFGSGTRLTVV.

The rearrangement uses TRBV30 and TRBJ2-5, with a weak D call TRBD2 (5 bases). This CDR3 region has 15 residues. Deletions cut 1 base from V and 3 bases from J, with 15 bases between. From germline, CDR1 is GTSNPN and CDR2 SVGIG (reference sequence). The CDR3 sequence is CAWSEMLTSKETQYF. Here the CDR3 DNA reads TGTGCCTGGAGTGAAATGTTAACTAGTAAAGAGACCCAGTACTTC.

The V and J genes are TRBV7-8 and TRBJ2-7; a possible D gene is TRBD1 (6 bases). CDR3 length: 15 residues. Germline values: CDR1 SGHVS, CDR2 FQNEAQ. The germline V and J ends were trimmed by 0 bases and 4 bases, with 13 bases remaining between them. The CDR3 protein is CASSLAPDSRYEQYF. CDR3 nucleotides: TGTGCCAGCAGCTTAGCGCCGGACAGTAGGTACGAGCAGTACTTC.

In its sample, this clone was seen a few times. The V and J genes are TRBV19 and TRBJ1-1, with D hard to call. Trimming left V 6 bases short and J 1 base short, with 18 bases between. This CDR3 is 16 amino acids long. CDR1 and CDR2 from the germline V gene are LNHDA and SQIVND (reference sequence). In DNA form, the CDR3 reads TGTGCCAGTAGAAATCTTTGGGTACCAGCGAACACTGAAGCTTTCTTT. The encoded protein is CASRNLWVPANTEAFF.

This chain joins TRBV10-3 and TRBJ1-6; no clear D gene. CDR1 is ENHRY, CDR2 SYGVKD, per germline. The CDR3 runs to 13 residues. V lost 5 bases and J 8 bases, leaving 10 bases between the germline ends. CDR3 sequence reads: CAISHSTDSPLHF. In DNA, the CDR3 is TGTGCCATCAGTCATAGCACCGATTCACCCCTCCACTTT.

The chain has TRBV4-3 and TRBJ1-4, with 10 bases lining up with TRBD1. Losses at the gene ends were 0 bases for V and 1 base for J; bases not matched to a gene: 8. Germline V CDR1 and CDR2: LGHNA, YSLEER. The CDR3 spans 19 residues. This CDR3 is CASSQETGGEMETNEKLFF. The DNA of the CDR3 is TGCGCCAGCAGCCAAGAGACAGGGGGCGAAATGGAAACTAATGAAAAACTGTTTTTT.